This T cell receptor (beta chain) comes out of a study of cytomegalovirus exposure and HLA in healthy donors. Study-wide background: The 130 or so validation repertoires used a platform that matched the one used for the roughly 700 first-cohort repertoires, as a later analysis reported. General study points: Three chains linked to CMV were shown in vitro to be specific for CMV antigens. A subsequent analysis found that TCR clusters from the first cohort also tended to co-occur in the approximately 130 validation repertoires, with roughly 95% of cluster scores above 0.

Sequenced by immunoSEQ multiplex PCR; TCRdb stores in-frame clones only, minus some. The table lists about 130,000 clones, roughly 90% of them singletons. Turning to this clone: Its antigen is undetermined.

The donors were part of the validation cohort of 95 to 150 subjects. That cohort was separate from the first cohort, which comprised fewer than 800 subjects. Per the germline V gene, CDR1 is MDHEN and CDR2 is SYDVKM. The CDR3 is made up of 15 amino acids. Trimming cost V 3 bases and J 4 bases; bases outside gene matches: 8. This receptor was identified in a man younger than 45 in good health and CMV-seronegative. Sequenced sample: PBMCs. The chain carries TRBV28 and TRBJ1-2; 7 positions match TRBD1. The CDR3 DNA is TGTGCCAGCAGTTTTCGGCAGGGGGTTCCCTATGGCTACACCTTC. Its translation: CASSFRQGVPYGYTF.